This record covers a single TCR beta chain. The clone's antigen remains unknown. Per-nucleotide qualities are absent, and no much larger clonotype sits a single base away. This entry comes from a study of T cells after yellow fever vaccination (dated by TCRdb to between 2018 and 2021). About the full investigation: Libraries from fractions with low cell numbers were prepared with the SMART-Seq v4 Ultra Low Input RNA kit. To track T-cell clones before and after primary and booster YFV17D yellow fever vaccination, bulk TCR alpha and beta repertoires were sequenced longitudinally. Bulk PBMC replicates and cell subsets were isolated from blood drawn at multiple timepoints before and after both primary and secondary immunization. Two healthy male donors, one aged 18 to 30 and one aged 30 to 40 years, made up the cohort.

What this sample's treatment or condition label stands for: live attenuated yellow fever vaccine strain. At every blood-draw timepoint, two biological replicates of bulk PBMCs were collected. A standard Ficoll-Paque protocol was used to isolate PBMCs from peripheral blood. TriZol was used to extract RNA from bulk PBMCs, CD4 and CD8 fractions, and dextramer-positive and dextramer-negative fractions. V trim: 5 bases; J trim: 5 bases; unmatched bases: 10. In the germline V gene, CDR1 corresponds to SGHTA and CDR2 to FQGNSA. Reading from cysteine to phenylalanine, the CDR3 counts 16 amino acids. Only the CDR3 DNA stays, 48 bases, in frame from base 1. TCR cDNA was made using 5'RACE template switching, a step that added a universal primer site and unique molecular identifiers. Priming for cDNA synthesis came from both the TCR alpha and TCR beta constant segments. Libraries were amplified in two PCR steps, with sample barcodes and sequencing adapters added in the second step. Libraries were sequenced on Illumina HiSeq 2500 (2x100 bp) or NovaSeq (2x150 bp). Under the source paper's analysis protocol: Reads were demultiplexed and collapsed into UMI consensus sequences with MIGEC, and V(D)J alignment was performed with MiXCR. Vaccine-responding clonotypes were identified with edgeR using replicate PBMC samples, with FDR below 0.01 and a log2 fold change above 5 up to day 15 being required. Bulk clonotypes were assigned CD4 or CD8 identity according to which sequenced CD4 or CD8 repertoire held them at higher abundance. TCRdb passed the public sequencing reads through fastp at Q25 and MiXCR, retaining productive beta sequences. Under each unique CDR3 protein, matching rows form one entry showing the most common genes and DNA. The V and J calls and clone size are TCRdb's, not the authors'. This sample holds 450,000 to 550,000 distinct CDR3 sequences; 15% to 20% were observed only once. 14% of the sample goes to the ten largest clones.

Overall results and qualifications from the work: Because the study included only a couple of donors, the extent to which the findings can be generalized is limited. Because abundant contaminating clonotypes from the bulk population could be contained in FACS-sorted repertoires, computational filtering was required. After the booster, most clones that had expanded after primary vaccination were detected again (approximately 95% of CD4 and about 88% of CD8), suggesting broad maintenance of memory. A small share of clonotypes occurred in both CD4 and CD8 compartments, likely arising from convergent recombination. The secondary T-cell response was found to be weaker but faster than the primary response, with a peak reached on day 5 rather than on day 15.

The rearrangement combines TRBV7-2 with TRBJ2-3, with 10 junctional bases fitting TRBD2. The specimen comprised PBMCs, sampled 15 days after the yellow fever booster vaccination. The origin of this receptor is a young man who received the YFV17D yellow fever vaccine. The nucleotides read TGTGCCAGCAGCGTTCTAGCGGGAGCCCTCGTAGATACGCAGTATTTT. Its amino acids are CASSVLAGALVDTQYF.